The 9 T cell receptor beta chains reported below all come from one sample, sequenced in a study of T cells after yellow fever vaccination. TCRdb reprocessed the 5' RACE reads with MiXCR, giving one entry per CDR3 protein. The repertoire holds 90,000 to 130,000 distinct CDR3 sequences, roughly 8.4% seen once, with about 25% in the top ten. Here the sequenced sample was CD8+ T cells sorted from PBMCs, taken 45 days after the yellow fever booster vaccination. The source of these receptors is a man aged 25-45 years who received the YFV17D yellow fever vaccine.

This clonotype was recorded at least ten times. This chain uses TRBV5-6 with TRBJ2-1, with TRBD2 identical over 9 bases. The CDR3 contains 16 residues. J gave up 1 base and V 0 bases, and 2 bases lay outside the gene matches. Per the germline V gene, CDR1 is SGHDT and CDR2 is YYEEEE. The CDR3 coding sequence is TGTGCCAGCAGCTTGGATAGCGGGAGTTCCTACAATGAGCAGTTCTTC. Its protein product is CASSLDSGSSYNEQFF.

This clonotype was seen more than once but under ten times. The chain combines TRBV25-1 with TRBJ2-6; D might be TRBD1 (5 bases). CDR3 length equals 16 residues. V was trimmed by 3 bases and J by 0 bases, leaving 9 bases between them. Germline CDR1 MGHDK, CDR2 SYGVNS. The CDR3 loop reads CASSEPGLSGANVLTF. The CDR3 DNA reads TGTGCCAGCAGTGAGCCAGGGCTCTCTGGGGCCAACGTCCTGACTTTC.

This clonotype has ten or more counts. V usage is TRBV9 and J usage is TRBJ2-1; tentatively, D is TRBD2 (6 bases). CDR1 and CDR2 from the germline V gene are SGDLS and YYNGEE. V shed 4 bases and J shed 8 bases, with 19 bases lying between them. The CDR3 spans 15 residues. CDR3 amino acids: CASSTPGRDIHEQFF. The CDR3 bases are TGTGCCAGCAGCACCCCAGGGCGGGATATTCATGAGCAGTTCTTC.

This clonotype has a count of ten or more. The V gene is TRBV19, the J gene TRBJ2-3; 10 nucleotides match TRBD2. The CDR3 runs to 15 residues. V lost 5 bases and J lost 4; bases outside the gene matches: 6. Germline-derived CDR1 and CDR2 are LNHDA and SQIVND (reference sequence). The CDR3 is CASSHLAGDADTQYF. CDR3 bases: TGTGCCAGTAGTCACCTAGCGGGAGACGCAGATACGCAGTATTTT.

The chain is built from TRBV3-1 and TRBJ2-3, with D perhaps matching TRBD1 or TRBD2 (7 bases each). This CDR3 is built from 19 residues. The germline V and J ends were trimmed by 1 base and 1 base, with 21 bases remaining between them. The V gene's germline CDR1 is LGHDT and CDR2 YNNKEL (reference sequence). The CDR3 region is CASSQGSGTVNPRTDTQYF. CDR3 coding DNA: TGTGCCAGCAGCCAAGGAAGCGGGACAGTAAACCCTCGCACAGATACGCAGTATTTT.

This clonotype appeared a few times. The gene calls are TRBV5-4 and TRBJ2-5; TRBD2 matches 10 bases. The germline CDR1 and CDR2 sequences are SGHNT and YYREEE (reference sequence). V dropped 0 bases and J dropped 5; count of bases not matched to a gene: 4. This CDR3 contains 15 residues. The CDR3 region is CASSLDLAGVETQYF. In DNA, the CDR3 is TGTGCCAGCAGCTTGGACCTAGCGGGAGTTGAGACCCAGTACTTC.

This clonotype showed up many times. CDR3: CASSGDYAILETQYF. DNA for the CDR3: TGTGCCAGCAGTGGAGACTACGCAATTCTAGAGACCCAGTACTTC. V gene TRBV6-2 or TRBV6-3 combines with J gene TRBJ2-5, with a possible D match to TRBD2 (5 bases). CDR1 is MNHEY, CDR2 SVGEGT, per germline. Deletions cut 5 bases from V and 4 bases from J, with 17 bases between. This CDR3 has 15 residues.

This clonotype was counted ten times or more. The V and J genes are TRBV4-3 and TRBJ2-3, with unresolved D. Trimming left V 4 bases short and J 2 bases short, with 10 bases between. The CDR3 totals 14 residues. Germline assignment: CDR1 LGHNA and CDR2 YSLEER. CDR3 region: CASSPLVDTDTQYF. Here the CDR3 DNA reads TGCGCCAGCAGCCCACTTGTTGACACAGATACGCAGTATTTT.

This clonotype has a count of ten or more. In nucleotides, the CDR3 is TGTGCCACGCGTGCCGGCTGGGGGGAACACTACGAGCAGTACTTC. Translated: CATRAGWGEHYEQYF. The chain couples TRBV15 to TRBJ2-7; a possible D gene is TRBD2 (6 bases). V was clipped by 9 bases and J by 3 bases, with 21 bases between them. Per the germline V gene, CDR1 is LNHNV and CDR2 is YYDKDF (reference sequence). The CDR3 is 15 residues long.